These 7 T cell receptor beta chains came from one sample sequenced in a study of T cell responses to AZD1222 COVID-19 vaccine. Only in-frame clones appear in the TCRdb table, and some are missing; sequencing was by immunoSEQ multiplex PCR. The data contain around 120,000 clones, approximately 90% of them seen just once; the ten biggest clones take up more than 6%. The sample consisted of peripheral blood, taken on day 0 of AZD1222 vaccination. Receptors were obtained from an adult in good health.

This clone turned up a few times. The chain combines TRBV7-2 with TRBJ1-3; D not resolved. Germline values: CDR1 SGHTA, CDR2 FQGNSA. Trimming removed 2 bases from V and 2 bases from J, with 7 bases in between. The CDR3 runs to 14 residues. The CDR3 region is CASSLSATGNTIYF. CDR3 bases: TGTGCCAGCAGCTTAAGCGCGACTGGAAACACCATATATTTT. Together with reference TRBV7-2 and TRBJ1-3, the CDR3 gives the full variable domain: GAGVSQSPSNKVTEKGKDVELRCDPISGHTALYWYRQSLGQGLEFLIYFQGNSAPDKSGLPSDRFSAERTGGSVSTLTIQRTQQEDSAVYLCASSLSATGNTIYFGEGSWLTVV.

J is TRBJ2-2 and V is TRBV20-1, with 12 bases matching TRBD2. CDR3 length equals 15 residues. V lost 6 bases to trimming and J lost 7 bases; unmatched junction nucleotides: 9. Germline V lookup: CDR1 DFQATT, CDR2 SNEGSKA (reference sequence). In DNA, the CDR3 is TGCAGTGCGAGTCTAGCGGGAGGGGGTGGCGGGGAGCTGTTTTTT. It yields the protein CSASLAGGGGGELFF.

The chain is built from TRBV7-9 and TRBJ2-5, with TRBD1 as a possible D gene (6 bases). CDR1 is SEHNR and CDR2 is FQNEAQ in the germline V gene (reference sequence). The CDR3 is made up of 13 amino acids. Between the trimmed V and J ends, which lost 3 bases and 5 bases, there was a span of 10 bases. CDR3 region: CASSFLTGETQYF. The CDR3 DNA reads TGTGCCAGCAGCTTTTTGACAGGCGAGACCCAGTACTTC.

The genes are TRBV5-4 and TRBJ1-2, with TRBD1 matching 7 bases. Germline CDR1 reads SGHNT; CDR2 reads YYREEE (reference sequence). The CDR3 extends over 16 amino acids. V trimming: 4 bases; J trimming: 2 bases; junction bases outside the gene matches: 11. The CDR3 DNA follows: TGTGCCAGCAGCCACCTTAGACAGGGCGTAAACTATGGCTACACCTTC. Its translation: CASSHLRQGVNYGYTF.

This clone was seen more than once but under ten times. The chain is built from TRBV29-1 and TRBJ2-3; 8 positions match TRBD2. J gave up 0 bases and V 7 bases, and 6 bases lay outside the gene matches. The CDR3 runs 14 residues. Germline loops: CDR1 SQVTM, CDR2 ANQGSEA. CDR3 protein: CSAILAVSTDTQYF. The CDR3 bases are TGCAGCGCGATACTAGCGGTTAGCACAGATACGCAGTATTTT.

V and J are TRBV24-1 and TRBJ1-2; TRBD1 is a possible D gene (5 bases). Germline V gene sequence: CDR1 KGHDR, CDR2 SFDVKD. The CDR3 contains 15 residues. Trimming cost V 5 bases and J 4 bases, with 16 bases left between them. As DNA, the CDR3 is TGTGCCACCAGTGGGCTTGGTGGGGGATCCTATGGCTACACCTTC. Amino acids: CATSGLGGGSYGYTF.

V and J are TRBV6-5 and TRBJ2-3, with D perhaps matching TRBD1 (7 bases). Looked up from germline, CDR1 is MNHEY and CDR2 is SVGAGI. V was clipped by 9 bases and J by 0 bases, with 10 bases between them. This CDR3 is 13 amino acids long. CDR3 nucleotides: TGTGCCAGGCGGGACAGTAGCACAGATACGCAGTATTTT. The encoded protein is CARRDSSTDTQYF.